Below, 9 T cell receptor beta chains from the same sample are listed, as sequenced in a study of blood T cell repertoires in COVID-19 (dated by TCRdb to the early 2020s). The receptor library was made with the immunoSEQ multiplex PCR assay. TCRdb mirrors the immuneACCESS table, restricted to in-frame sequences. Some clones are absent from its copies; in checked studies, under half trace to an unresolved V gene, and the reason for the others is unknown. The sample yields tens of thousands of clones; 88% were counted once. In total, the top ten clones hold roughly 7.4% of the sample. Sequencing was performed on peripheral blood. The origin of the receptors is a woman in her 70s with acute or convalescent COVID-19.

The rearrangement uses TRBV5-1 and TRBJ2-7; D remains unclear. Germline lookup yields CDR1 SGHRS and CDR2 YFSETQ. The CDR3 is 14 amino acids. V lost 5 bases and J lost 0, with 12 bases in between. The CDR3 nucleotides read TGCGCCAGCAGACTCCTAACCAACTCCTACGAGCAGTACTTC. This gives the protein CASRLLTNSYEQYF.

The V call is TRBV7-2, the J call TRBJ2-1; D is uncertain. Germline V gene sequence: CDR1 SGHTA, CDR2 FQGNSA. This CDR3 is 13 amino acids long. Trimming cost V 1 base and J 9 bases, with 10 bases left between them. CDR3 in DNA: TGTGCCAGCAGCTTAGTTGCTGTTAGTGAGCAGTTCTTC. Residues: CASSLVAVSEQFF.

The chain employs TRBV3-1 (or the pseudogene TRBV3-2) and TRBJ2-5, with D hard to call. The CDR3 runs 11 residues. Trimming removed 2 bases from V and 6 bases from J, with 4 bases in between. The V gene's germline CDR1 is LGHDT and CDR2 YNNKEL (reference sequence). The CDR3 here is CASSQTQTQYF. The CDR3 DNA sequence: TGTGCCAGCAGCCAAACTCAGACCCAGTACTTC.

The DNA of the CDR3 is TGTGCCAGCAGTGACTGGACAGGGGGCTCCGGGGCCAACGTCCTGACTTTC. This sequence encodes CASSDWTGGSGANVLTF. This chain connects TRBV6-4 to TRBJ2-6, with TRBD1 matching 11 bases. V gave up 1 base and J gave up 4 bases; unmatched junction bases: 3. The CDR3 is made up of 17 amino acids. Per germline, CDR1 MRHNA and CDR2 SNTAGT.

V is TRBV29-1 and J is TRBJ1-1; D is unclear. Germline CDR1 and CDR2: SQVTM and ANQGSEA. The CDR3 length is 12 residues. Deletions cut 6 bases from V and 5 bases from J, with 13 bases between. The DNA of the CDR3 is TGCAGCGTCGACACGTGGGAGACTGAAGCTTTCTTT. Its translation: CSVDTWETEAFF.

V is TRBV4-2 and J is TRBJ2-7; the match to TRBD1 covers 10 bases. V lost 0 bases to trimming and J lost 4 bases; unmatched junction nucleotides: 21. Per germline, CDR1 LGHNA and CDR2 YNFKEQ. The CDR3 has 21 residues. Here the CDR3 reads CASSQDRILDRGKLGTYEQYF. CDR3 nucleotides: TGTGCCAGCAGCCAAGATCGCATTTTGGACAGGGGGAAGTTAGGGACTTACGAGCAGTACTTC.

This chain uses TRBV2 with TRBJ1-1, with D possibly TRBD1 on 6 matching bases. V shed 10 bases and J shed 1 base, with 16 bases lying between them. The CDR3 contains 14 residues. From germline, CDR1 is SNHLY and CDR2 FYNNEI. CDR3 DNA: TGTGCCACCCGGGGGGTGACAGGGAACACTGAAGCTTTCTTT. Its translation is CATRGVTGNTEAFF.

The gene calls are TRBV7-3 and TRBJ2-1; 9 bases are shared with TRBD1. Germline V lookup: CDR1 SGHTA, CDR2 FQGTGA. The V gene end was trimmed by 4 bases and the J gene end by 0 bases; junction bases not matched to a gene: 7. The CDR3 totals 17 residues. The CDR3 spells CASSSHGTGSSYNEQFF. DNA for the CDR3: TGTGCCAGCAGCTCCCATGGGACAGGGAGCTCCTACAATGAGCAGTTCTTC.

CDR3 DNA: TGTGCCAGCAGTTACTCCGAGACAGGGGACGGCTACACCTTC. Residues: CASSYSETGDGYTF. The chain is built from TRBV6-5 and TRBJ1-2; 8 positions agree with TRBD1. The V gene end was trimmed by 0 bases and the J gene end by 8 bases; junction bases not matched to a gene: 5. There are 14 residues in the CDR3. Germline V gene lookup returns CDR1 MNHEY and CDR2 SVGAGI.